This T cell receptor (beta chain) originates from a study of T-cell memory formation after mild COVID-19. Study information: TCR clusters mostly belonged to single donors.

TCRdb recomputed calls from the 5' RACE reads with MiXCR, one row per CDR3 protein. The data hold approximately 560,000 distinct CDR3 sequences, with approximately 15% observed a single time. Germline V gives CDR1 SGHVS, CDR2 FQNEAQ. Trimming removed 3 bases from V and 6 bases from J, with 15 bases in between. The length of the CDR3 is 15 residues. This clonotype originated in an adult woman who had mild COVID-19 (a few samples of this study predate the infection). Cell type and time point are not known. The sequencing input was PBMCs or a T cell subset sorted from them (not recorded which). The chain combines TRBV7-8 with TRBJ2-4; D may be TRBD1 or TRBD2 (6 bases each). CDR3 sequence (DNA): TGTGCCAGCAGCTTTAGCGGTTGGGGGGCAAACATTCAGTACTTC. It yields the protein CASSFSGWGANIQYF.